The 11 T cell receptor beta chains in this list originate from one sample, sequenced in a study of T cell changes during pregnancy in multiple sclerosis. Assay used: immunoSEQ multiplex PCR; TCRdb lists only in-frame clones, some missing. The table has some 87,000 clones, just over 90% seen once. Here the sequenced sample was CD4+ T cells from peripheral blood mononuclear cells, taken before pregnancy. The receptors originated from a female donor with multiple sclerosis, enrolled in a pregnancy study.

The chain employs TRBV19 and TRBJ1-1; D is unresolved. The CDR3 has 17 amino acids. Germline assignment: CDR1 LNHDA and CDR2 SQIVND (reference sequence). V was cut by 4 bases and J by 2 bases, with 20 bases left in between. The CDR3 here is CASSTFTVPGFNTEAFF. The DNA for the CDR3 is TGTGCCAGTAGTACATTTACTGTTCCGGGATTTAACACTGAAGCTTTCTTT.

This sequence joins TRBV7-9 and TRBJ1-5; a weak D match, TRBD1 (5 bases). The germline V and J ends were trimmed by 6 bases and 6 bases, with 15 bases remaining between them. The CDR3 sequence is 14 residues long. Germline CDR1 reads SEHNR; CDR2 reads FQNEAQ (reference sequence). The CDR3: CASSSTGGAQPQHF. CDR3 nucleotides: TGTGCCAGCAGTTCGACCGGTGGGGCTCAGCCCCAGCATTTT. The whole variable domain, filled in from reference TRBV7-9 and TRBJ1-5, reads DTGVSQNPRHKITKRGQNVTFRCDPISEHNRLYWYRQTLGQGPEFLTYFQNEAQLEKSRLLSDRFSAERPKGSFSTLEIQRTEQGDSAMYLCASSSTGGAQPQHFGDGTRLSIL.

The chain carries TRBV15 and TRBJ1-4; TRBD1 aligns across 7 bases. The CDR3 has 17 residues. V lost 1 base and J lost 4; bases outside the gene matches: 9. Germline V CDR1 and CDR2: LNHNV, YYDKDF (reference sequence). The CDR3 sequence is CATSRGESGGYNEKLFF. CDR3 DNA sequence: TGTGCCACCAGCAGAGGAGAGTCAGGGGGTTATAATGAAAAACTGTTTTTT.

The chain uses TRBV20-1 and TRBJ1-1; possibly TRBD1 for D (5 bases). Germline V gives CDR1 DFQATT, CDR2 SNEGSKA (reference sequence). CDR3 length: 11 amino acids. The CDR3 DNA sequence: TGCAGGCTCGGGAGGGGCACTGAAGCTTTCTTT. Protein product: CRLGRGTEAFF.

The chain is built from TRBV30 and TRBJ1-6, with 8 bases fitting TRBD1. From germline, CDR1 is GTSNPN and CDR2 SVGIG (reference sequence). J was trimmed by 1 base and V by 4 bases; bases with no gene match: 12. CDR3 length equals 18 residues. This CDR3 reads CAWTRDRLSGSYNSPLHF. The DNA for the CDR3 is TGTGCCTGGACCCGGGACAGGCTGAGCGGATCCTATAATTCACCCCTCCACTTT. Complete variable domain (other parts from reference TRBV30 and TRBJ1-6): SQTIHQWPATLVQPVGSPLSLECTVEGTSNPNLYWYRQAAGRGLQLLFYSVGIGQISSEVPQNLSASRPQDRQFILSSKKLLLSDSGFYLCAWTRDRLSGSYNSPLHFGNGTRLTVT.

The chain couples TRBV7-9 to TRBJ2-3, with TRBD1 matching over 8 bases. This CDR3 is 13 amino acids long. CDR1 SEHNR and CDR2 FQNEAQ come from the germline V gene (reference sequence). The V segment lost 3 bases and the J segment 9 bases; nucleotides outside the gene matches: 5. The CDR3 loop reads CASSFAGGETQYF. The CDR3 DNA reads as TGTGCCAGCAGCTTTGCAGGGGGCGAGACGCAGTATTTT. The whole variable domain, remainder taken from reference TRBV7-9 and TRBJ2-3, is DTGVSQNPRHKITKRGQNVTFRCDPISEHNRLYWYRQTLGQGPEFLTYFQNEAQLEKSRLLSDRFSAERPKGSFSTLEIQRTEQGDSAMYLCASSFAGGETQYFGPGTRLTVL.

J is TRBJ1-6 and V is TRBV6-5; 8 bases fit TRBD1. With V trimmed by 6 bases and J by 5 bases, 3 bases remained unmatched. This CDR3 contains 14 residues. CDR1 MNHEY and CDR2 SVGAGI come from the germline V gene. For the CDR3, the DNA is TGTGCCAGCAGCCCGGACAGGGATAATTCACCCCTCCACTTT. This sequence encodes CASSPDRDNSPLHF.

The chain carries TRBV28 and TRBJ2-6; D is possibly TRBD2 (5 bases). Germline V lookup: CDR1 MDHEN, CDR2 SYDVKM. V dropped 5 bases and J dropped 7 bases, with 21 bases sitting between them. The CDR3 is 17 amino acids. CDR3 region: CASSPSQSSATANVLTF. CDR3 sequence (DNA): TGTGCCAGCAGTCCCAGTCAGAGTAGCGCAACAGCCAACGTCCTGACTTTC.

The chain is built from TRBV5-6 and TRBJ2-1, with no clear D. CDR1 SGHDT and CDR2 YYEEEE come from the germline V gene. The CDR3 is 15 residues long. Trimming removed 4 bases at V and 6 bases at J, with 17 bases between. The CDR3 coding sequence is TGTGCCAGCAGCCACCCCGACCAACTACGCAATGAGCAGTTCTTC. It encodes CASSHPDQLRNEQFF.

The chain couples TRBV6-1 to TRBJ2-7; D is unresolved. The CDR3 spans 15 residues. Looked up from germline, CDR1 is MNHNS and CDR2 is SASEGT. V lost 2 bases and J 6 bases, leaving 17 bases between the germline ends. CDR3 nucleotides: TGTGCCAGCAGTGAACAGAACAGTTTTATTGGCGAGCAGTACTTC. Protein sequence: CASSEQNSFIGEQYF.

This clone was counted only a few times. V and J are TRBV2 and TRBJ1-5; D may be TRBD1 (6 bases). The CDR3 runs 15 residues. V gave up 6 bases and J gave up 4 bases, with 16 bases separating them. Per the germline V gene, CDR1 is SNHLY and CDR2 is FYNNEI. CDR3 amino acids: CASRAVVGGNQPQHF. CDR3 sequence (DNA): TGTGCCAGCAGAGCCGTCGTAGGGGGAAATCAGCCCCAGCATTTT.